Listed below are T cell receptor beta chains from one sample, sequenced in a study of blood T cell repertoires in COVID-19. Using immunoSEQ multiplex PCR, the repertoire was profiled, and TCRdb retains in-frame clones only, with some absent. The data contain 250,000 or so clones, approximately 88% of them seen just once; the ten biggest clones take up 0.65% to 0.95%. Sequencing was carried out using peripheral blood. Source of these receptors: a woman aged 25 to 39 with acute or convalescent COVID-19. CDR3s include the opening cysteine and the closing phenylalanine or tryptophan. The order of the fields is V gene, clone size, D gene, J gene, CDR3 protein, CDR3 DNA. A D gene is named only where the DNA matches it firmly. Only part of the rows carry a size: once, few, many, or a class if the clone is expanded.

v_call: TRBV5-4
clone_size: .
d_call: TRBD2
j_call: TRBJ2-5
cdr3_aa: CASSYGTSGRKKETQYF
cdr3_nt: TGTGCCAGCAGCTACGGGACTAGCGGGAGGAAAAAAGAGACCCAGTACTTC

v_call: TRBV30
clone_size: .
d_call: .
j_call: TRBJ1-4
cdr3_aa: CAWSVSGAREKLFF
cdr3_nt: TGTGCCTGGAGTGTATCAGGGGCGAGGGAAAAACTGTTTTTT

v_call: TRBV19
clone_size: .
d_call: .
j_call: TRBJ1-6
cdr3_aa: CASKPGLSNSPLHF
cdr3_nt: TGTGCCAGTAAGCCGGGACTTAGTAATTCACCCCTCCACTTT

v_call: TRBV5-1
clone_size: .
d_call: .
j_call: TRBJ1-3
cdr3_aa: CASSFRGGSGNTIYF
cdr3_nt: TGCGCCAGCAGCTTTCGAGGGGGCTCTGGAAACACCATATATTTT

v_call: TRBV9
clone_size: .
d_call: .
j_call: TRBJ2-1
cdr3_aa: CASSVEGDSYNEQFF
cdr3_nt: TGTGCCAGCAGCGTAGAAGGGGATTCCTACAATGAGCAGTTCTTC

v_call: TRBV27
clone_size: .
d_call: .
j_call: TRBJ1-4
cdr3_aa: CASNLSGRGNEKLFF
cdr3_nt: TGTGCCAGCAATCTATCAGGGAGGGGTAATGAAAAACTGTTTTTT

v_call: TRBV6-5
clone_size: .
d_call: .
j_call: TRBJ1-2
cdr3_aa: CASSYGGGPLNYGYTF
cdr3_nt: TGTGCCAGCAGTTACGGGGGGGGACCGCTTAACTATGGCTACACCTTC

v_call: TRBV6-5
clone_size: .
d_call: .
j_call: TRBJ2-1
cdr3_aa: CASRSTSLLYNEQFF
cdr3_nt: TGTGCCAGCAGGTCAACTAGCCTCCTCTACAATGAGCAGTTCTTC

v_call: TRBV19
clone_size: few
d_call: TRBD1
j_call: TRBJ1-5
cdr3_aa: CASSLTATGTHQPQHF
cdr3_nt: TGTGCCAGTAGTCTCACCGCGACAGGGACTCATCAGCCCCAGCATTTT

v_call: TRBV19
clone_size: .
d_call: .
j_call: TRBJ1-4
cdr3_aa: CASSTFRVTATNEKLFF
cdr3_nt: TGTGCCAGCTCAACGTTCAGGGTAACTGCAACTAATGAAAAACTGTTTTTT

v_call: TRBV6-1
clone_size: .
d_call: TRBD2
j_call: TRBJ2-3
cdr3_aa: CASSEAVGLAGSRADTQYF
cdr3_nt: TGTGCCAGCAGTGAAGCTGTCGGACTAGCGGGATCTAGGGCAGATACGCAGTATTTT